The next 11 T cell receptor beta chains were all read from a single sample in a study of cytomegalovirus exposure and HLA in healthy donors. PCR employed 60 Vbeta and 13 Jbeta primers. TCRdb's table, derived via immunoSEQ multiplex PCR, lists solely in-frame clones and lacks some. This sample has roughly 100,000 clones, with about four fifths found just once. The sample was PBMCs. All receptors come from a man aged 25-45 years in good health and CMV-seronegative.

The J gene is TRBJ2-5, the V gene TRBV19; 11 bases fit TRBD2. Trimming cost V 10 bases and J 5 bases; bases outside gene matches: 12. Germline-derived CDR1 and CDR2 are LNHDA and SQIVND (reference sequence). The CDR3 contains 15 residues. The CDR3 here is CAIHFSGRARETQYF. CDR3 nucleotide sequence: TGTGCCATTCATTTTAGCGGGAGGGCCAGGGAGACCCAGTACTTC.

This clone was seen a few times. This chain links TRBV14 with TRBJ2-2; possibly TRBD1 for D (6 bases). Trimming removed 4 bases at V and 2 bases at J, with 14 bases between. This CDR3 region has 16 residues. Germline V gene data show CDR1 as SGHDN and CDR2 as FVKESK. The chain's CDR3 is CASSPTGRGNTGELFF. DNA for the CDR3: TGTGCCAGCAGCCCGACAGGCCGGGGAAACACCGGGGAGCTGTTTTTT. Supplemented by reference TRBV14 and TRBJ2-2, the full variable domain reads EAGVTQFPSHSVIEKGQTVTLRCDPISGHDNLYWYRRVMGKEIKFLLHFVKESKQDESGMPNNRFLAERTGGTYSTLKVQPAELEDSGVYFCASSPTGRGNTGELFFGEGSRLTVL.

This chain links TRBV6-5 with TRBJ1-1; the D gene is possibly TRBD1 (5 bases). The CDR3 sequence is 15 residues long. Germline-derived CDR1 and CDR2 are MNHEY and SVGAGI. Trimming removed 2 bases from V and 2 bases from J, with 12 bases in between. The CDR3 DNA reads as TGTGCCAGCAGTTACGGTCCAAGGGGAAACACTGAAGCTTTCTTT. It codes for CASSYGPRGNTEAFF.

V gene TRBV9 combines with J gene TRBJ2-3, with TRBD1 matching 7 bases. Germline values: CDR1 SGDLS, CDR2 YYNGEE. With 5 bases clipped from V and 4 bases from J, the junction kept 10 bases outside the gene matches. The CDR3 spans 15 residues. The CDR3 bases are TGTGCCAGCAGAGAGGGGGCTGGAAGCGCAGATACGCAGTATTTT. It encodes CASREGAGSADTQYF.

This chain joins TRBV6-5 and TRBJ2-7; TRBD1 is a possible D gene (5 bases). This CDR3 has 16 residues. The V gene lost 0 bases and the J gene lost 0 bases, with 12 bases spanning the gap. Germline V gene lookup returns CDR1 MNHEY and CDR2 SVGAGI. CDR3 DNA sequence: TGTGCCAGCAGTTACTCGATAGGGGTGGCCTCCTACGAGCAGTACTTC. Translated, it gives CASSYSIGVASYEQYF.

This clone was counted between two and nine times. The rearrangement links TRBV5-5 to TRBJ2-7; the D gene is possibly TRBD1 (5 bases). The V gene's germline CDR1 is SGHKS and CDR2 YYEKEE (reference sequence). This CDR3 spans 14 amino acids. V was shortened by 5 bases and J by 1 base, with 13 bases between the two germline ends. The CDR3 sequence is CASSLQVLSYEQYF. The CDR3 bases are TGTGCCAGCAGTTTACAGGTACTATCCTACGAGCAGTACTTC.

This clone was detected only once. Here the CDR3 reads CASSPSGDYGYTF. CDR3 nucleotide sequence: TGTGCCAGCTCACCATCCGGAGACTATGGCTACACCTTC. The genes are TRBV18 and TRBJ1-2; no clear D gene. V lost 2 bases, J lost 3 bases, and 7 bases lay in between. The germline CDR1 and CDR2 sequences are KGHSH and LQKENI. The CDR3 runs 13 residues.

This chain joins TRBV11-2 and TRBJ2-5; 8 bases line up with TRBD2. The CDR3 covers 15 residues. Germline V gives CDR1 SGHAT, CDR2 FQNNGV. V lost 4 bases and J lost 5; bases outside the gene matches: 9. The CDR3 nucleotides read TGTGCCAGCAGCTCCTCAGGGACTAGAGGCGAGACCCAGTACTTC. This translates into CASSSSGTRGETQYF.

This chain joins TRBV6-5 and TRBJ2-7, with D tentatively TRBD1 (6 bases). There are 15 residues in the CDR3. V lost 4 bases and J lost 2, with 15 bases in between. CDR1 MNHEY and CDR2 SVGAGI come from the germline V gene. The CDR3, as DNA: TGTGCCAGCAGTTCCGTTGGACAGAAAACCTACGAGCAGTACTTC. Its protein product is CASSSVGQKTYEQYF.

The chain combines TRBV30 with TRBJ1-5; the D is unclear. Germline CDR1 and CDR2: GTSNPN and SVGIG (reference sequence). The CDR3 totals 15 residues. Trimming pared 1 base from V and 2 bases from J, leaving 12 bases between. The CDR3, as DNA: TGTGCCTGGAGTGCTGGAGGGAATGGCAATCAGCCCCAGCATTTT. Translating it yields CAWSAGGNGNQPQHF.

This clone came up once. The genes are TRBV6-9 and TRBJ1-2, with D maybe TRBD1 (5 bases). Germline assignment: CDR1 MNHGY and CDR2 SVAAGI. The CDR3 has 12 residues. V was shortened by 8 bases and J by 8 bases, with 15 bases between the two germline ends. For the CDR3, the DNA is TGTGCCAGCCCTGGGGGGGGTTGGGGCTACACCTTC. Translated, it gives CASPGGGWGYTF.